Listed below are T cell receptor beta chains from one sample, sequenced in a study of chemoradiotherapy in HPV16-positive cancers. Measured with immunoSEQ multiplex PCR; TCRdb has only the in-frame clones, and not every one. The sample yields 15,000 to 20,000 clones, more than 85% seen once. The input for sequencing was blood, taken from a patient who underwent chemoradiotherapy. All receptors come from a human donor with HPV-associated anogenital cancer. Each CDR3 is given with its conserved first and last residue. The D gene is left open where the match is weak. Only part of the rows carry a size: once, few, many, or a class if the clone is expanded.

d_gene | j_gene | abundance | v_gene | CDR3nt | CDR3aa
TRBD2 | TRBJ2-3 | NA | TRBV10-3 | TGTGCCATCCATAGGACTAGCGGTTCCACAGATACGCAGTATTTT | CAIHRTSGSTDTQYF
NA | TRBJ2-3 | NA | TRBV9 | TGTGCCAGCAGCGTAGAGGGACGGGGCACAGATACGCAGTATTTT | CASSVEGRGTDTQYF
NA | TRBJ1-3 | NA | TRBV5-6 | TGTGCCAGCAGCTTCGGGACAGGAAACACCATATATTTT | CASSFGTGNTIYF
NA | TRBJ2-7 | large | TRBV6-1 | TGTGCCAGCAGTGTAGAGCAGTACTTC | CASSVEQYF
NA | TRBJ1-1 | NA | TRBV20-1 | TGCAGTGCCATAGGACGGTCTGAAGCTTTCTTT | CSAIGRSEAFF
TRBD1 | TRBJ2-3 | NA | TRBV5-7 | TGTGCCAGCAGCTTAGCAGGGGGAGTCACAGATACGCAGTATTTT | CASSLAGGVTDTQYF
NA | TRBJ2-5 | NA | TRBV11-2 | TGTGCCAGCAGCTTGGAGAGGGGGGGGCCCCTAGAGACCCAGTACTTC | CASSLERGGPLETQYF
TRBD1 | TRBJ1-4 | NA | TRBV6-6 | TGTGCCAGCGATAACAGGGGGCTTAATGAAAAACTGTTTTTT | CASDNRGLNEKLFF
NA | TRBJ2-1 | NA | TRBV5-6 | TGTGCCAGCAGTAGTTTCAATGAGCAGTTCTTC | CASSSFNEQFF
NA | TRBJ2-7 | NA | TRBV7-9 | TGTGCCAGCAGCTCGCCTGACAGATCCTACGAGCAGTACTTC | CASSSPDRSYEQYF
TRBD1 | TRBJ1-5 | NA | TRBV19 | TGTGCCAGTAGGCGGGACAGCAACAATCAGCCCCAGCATTTT | CASRRDSNNQPQHF
NA | TRBJ1-1 | NA | TRBV5-1 | TGCGCCAGCAGCTTGGCCGGGGGCTCTGAAGCTTTCTTT | CASSLAGGSEAFF
NA | TRBJ2-1 | NA | TRBV5-1 | TGCGCCAGCAGCTTCTCCGGGAATTCCTACAATGAGCAGTTCTTC | CASSFSGNSYNEQFF
NA | TRBJ1-1 | NA | TRBV7-6 | TGTGCCAGCAGCTTATCGGGGGGATCGAACACTGAAGCTTTCTTT | CASSLSGGSNTEAFF
TRBD1 | TRBJ2-5 | once | TRBV19 | TGTGCCAGTAGTATTGGGACAGGAGGCCAAGAGACCCAGTACTTC | CASSIGTGGQETQYF
NA | TRBJ2-1 | NA | TRBV7-9 | TGTGCCAGCAGCCCGATCGACAATGAGCAGTTCTTC | CASSPIDNEQFF
TRBD1 | TRBJ1-2 | NA | TRBV11-2 | TGTGCCAGCAGCTTCCAGGGACAGGACGGCTACACCTTC | CASSFQGQDGYTF
NA | TRBJ1-5 | NA | TRBV28 | TGTGCCAGCAGTTTCCCGTACAGAGATCAGCCCCAGCATTTT | CASSFPYRDQPQHF
TRBD1 | TRBJ1-6 | NA | TRBV19 | TGTGCCAGTAGTATGGGACAGTCCTATAATTCACCCCTCCACTTT | CASSMGQSYNSPLHF
NA | TRBJ1-4 | NA | TRBV6-5 | TGTGCCAGCAGACCTGGACAGAACAATGAAAAACTGTTTTTT | CASRPGQNNEKLFF
TRBD1 | TRBJ1-1 | few | TRBV18 | TGTGCCAGCTCCAAGACAGGGCCCGAAGCTTTCTTT | CASSKTGPEAFF
NA | TRBJ2-7 | NA | TRBV10-3 | TGTGCCATCAGTGAGGAGGGGTCGTACGAGCAGTACTTC | CAISEEGSYEQYF
NA | TRBJ1-2 | NA | TRBV10-2 | TGCGCCAGCAGTGACCCCATTGACAGAGTAGAAGGCTACACCTTC | CASSDPIDRVEGYTF
TRBD1 | TRBJ1-4 | NA | TRBV2 | TGTGCCAGCAGTGAAAGGGGACAGACTAATGAAAAACTGTTTTTT | CASSERGQTNEKLFF
NA | TRBJ2-1 | NA | TRBV30 | TGTGCCCGAAGTGGGGGGACTGAGCAGTTCTTC | CARSGGTEQFF
NA | TRBJ1-2 | NA | TRBV9 | TGTGCCAGCAGCTCATCACGGGACAACTATGGCTACACCTTC | CASSSSRDNYGYTF
NA | TRBJ2-2 | NA | TRBV5-1 | TGCGCCAGCAGCTTATACACCGGGGAGCTGTTTTTT | CASSLYTGELFF
NA | TRBJ2-7 | NA | TRBV6-1 | TGTGCCAGCAGAGCCTACGAGCAGTACTTC | CASRAYEQYF
NA | TRBJ1-1 | NA | TRBV7-8 | TGTGCCAGCTTACGGTTTTTGAACACTGAAGCTTTCTTT | CASLRFLNTEAFF
NA | TRBJ1-3 | NA | TRBV9 | TGTGCCAGCAGCGTGACGGACTCTGGAAACACCATATATTTT | CASSVTDSGNTIYF
NA | TRBJ2-5 | few | TRBV5-1 | TGCGCCAGCAGCTTTTTAGGGAGGGAGACCCAGTACTTC | CASSFLGRETQYF
NA | TRBJ1-2 | NA | TRBV7-9 | TGTGCCAGCAGCTTATCGCTTTACTATGGCTACACCTTC | CASSLSLYYGYTF
TRBD1 | TRBJ1-1 | NA | TRBV14 | TGTGCCAGCAGCCAAGATCATGGGACAGGGGATTTCTTT | CASSQDHGTGDFF
NA | TRBJ2-7 | NA | TRBV29-1 | TGCAGCGTTGGGGCGTATCCCTACGAGCAGTACTTC | CSVGAYPYEQYF
TRBD1 | TRBJ2-7 | few | TRBV19 | TGTGCCATCATTACAGGGGATCTTGACCACGAGCAGTACTTC | CAIITGDLDHEQYF
NA | TRBJ1-5 | NA | TRBV11-2 | TGTGCCAGCAGCGACTCCGATCAGCCCCAGCATTTT | CASSDSDQPQHF
NA | TRBJ1-2 | few | TRBV4-3 | TGCGCCAGCAGCCAAGACGGGGCGGACCAACGGGATGGCTACACCTTC | CASSQDGADQRDGYTF
NA | TRBJ2-6 | NA | TRBV4-3 | TGCGCCAGCAGCGCTGGGGGCGGGAGGGCCAACGTCCTGACTTTC | CASSAGGGRANVLTF
TRBD2 | TRBJ2-3 | NA | TRBV30 | TGTGCCTGGAGTGACGGACTAGCGGGGATCACGCAGTATTTT | CAWSDGLAGITQYF
NA | TRBJ1-1 | NA | TRBV6-5 | TGTGCCAGCAGTTTGTTCGGGACAAAGAACACTGAAGCTTTCTTT | CASSLFGTKNTEAFF
NA | TRBJ2-2 | NA | TRBV10-3 | TGTGCCATCAGTGAGACAGGTTACACCGGGGAGCTGTTTTTT | CAISETGYTGELFF
TRBD2 | TRBJ2-5 | NA | TRBV4-2 | TGTGCCAGCAGCCAAGTAACCAGCGGGGTTCAAGAGACCCAGTACTTC | CASSQVTSGVQETQYF
NA | TRBJ1-2 | NA | TRBV7-2 | TGTGCCAGCAGCTTAACCAGGGACTATGGCTACACCTTC | CASSLTRDYGYTF
NA | TRBJ1-2 | NA | TRBV4-3 | TGCGCCAGCAGCCCTACGCAGGCAGGGGTCGGCTACACCTTC | CASSPTQAGVGYTF